The 22 T cell receptor beta chains below come from one sample, sequenced in a study of neurological immune-mediated disorders (dated by TCRdb to between 2017 and 2020). Preparation of the library involved 5' RACE. Sequencing was performed on an Illumina HiSeq 2500. TCRdb cleaned the public reads at Q25 with fastp, built clones with MiXCR and kept in-frame beta chains. CDR3 protein duplicates are merged, each entry listing the most common genes and DNA. For this sample the table gives roughly 50,000 distinct CDR3 sequences, of which 12% were detected only once. Approximately 12% of the sample rests with the top ten. Material for sequencing was PBMCs. Source of these receptors: a woman aged 55-70 years with HTLV-1-associated myelopathy (HAM/TSP).

This clonotype was seen many times. The chain has TRBV12-3 or TRBV12-4 and TRBJ2-3; TRBD2 matches at 10 bases. After removal of 6 bases from V and 6 bases from J, the junction contained 12 bases not matched to a gene. The CDR3 loop spans 16 amino acids. The DNA for the CDR3 is TGTGCCAGCAGCCCCTTCTCTAGCGGGAGTTTTGATACGCAGTATTTT. Translation gives CASSPFSSGSFDTQYF.

The chain joins TRBV29-1 to TRBJ2-7, with 7 bases lining up with TRBD2. Unmatched junction bases numbered 10, after V lost 3 bases and J lost 8 bases. The CDR3 totals 13 residues. Per the germline V gene, CDR1 is SQVTM and CDR2 is ANQGSEA. The CDR3 DNA sequence: TGCAGCGTTGATGAGCTAGCGGTCGATAAGCAGTACTTC. Translated: CSVDELAVDKQYF.

This clonotype was counted at least ten times. The DNA for the CDR3 is TGTGCCAGCAGTTTTCTCGGACAGGGGGGTGAGCAGTTCTTC. This gives the protein CASSFLGQGGEQFF. The rearrangement links TRBV9 to TRBJ2-1; 10 bases are a match to TRBD1. The V gene's germline CDR1 is SGDLS and CDR2 YYNGEE. The CDR3 has 14 residues. The V gene end was trimmed by 5 bases and the J gene end by 9 bases; junction bases not matched to a gene: 8.

The V and J genes are TRBV5-1 and TRBJ2-1; the match to TRBD2 covers 12 bases. Germline loops: CDR1 SGHRS, CDR2 YFSETQ. The CDR3 spans 16 residues. The V and J ends lost 5 bases and 2 bases, in that order; junction bases with no gene match: 5. In nucleotides, the CDR3 is TGCGCCAGCAGACCTCTAGCGGGAGGGACCTACAATGAGCAGTTCTTC. Residues: CASRPLAGGTYNEQFF.

This clonotype was seen more than once but under ten times. V and J are TRBV3-1 and TRBJ2-1, with D possibly TRBD2 on 5 matching bases. The CDR3 length is 12 residues. Trimming left V 1 base short and J 10 bases short, with 8 bases between. Per germline, CDR1 LGHDT and CDR2 YNNKEL (reference sequence). As DNA, the CDR3 is TGTGCCAGCAGCCAAGGTCCGGGAGAGCAGTTCTTC. This codes for CASSQGPGEQFF.

In its sample, this clonotype was seen many times. The CDR3 reads CASSKGVYNSPLHF. The CDR3 region has the DNA TGTGCCAGCAGCAAAGGGGTCTATAATTCACCCCTCCACTTT. The chain joins TRBV21-1 to TRBJ1-6. TRBV21-1 is a known pseudogene. CDR3 length equals 14 residues.

Worth noting for this clonotype: A read error may produce the germline difference seen at one junction end. V and J are TRBV12-3 or TRBV12-4 and TRBJ2-1; 7 nucleotides align to TRBD1. CDR3 length equals 15 residues. The CDR3 sequence is CASSFRGLRANKQFF. The CDR3 bases are TGTGCCAGCAGTTTTAGGGGGCTCAGAGCCAATAAGCAGTTCTTC.

This clonotype appeared many times. The gene calls are TRBV7-8 and TRBJ2-7; D is ambiguous. Trimming pared 2 bases from V and 6 bases from J, leaving 11 bases between. Germline values: CDR1 SGHVS, CDR2 FQNEAQ. The CDR3 covers 13 residues. CDR3 sequence: CASSLSIWGEQYF. The CDR3 nucleotides read TGTGCCAGCAGCTTAAGCATCTGGGGCGAGCAGTACTTC.

The chain uses TRBV5-1 and TRBJ2-1; perhaps D is TRBD1 or TRBD2 (6 bases each). Trimming removed 8 bases from V and 5 bases from J, with 20 bases in between. CDR3 size: 15 residues. From germline, CDR1 is SGHRS and CDR2 YFSETQ. CDR3 residues: CARSITGTGDNEQFF. The CDR3, as DNA: TGCGCCAGAAGCATCACAGGGACTGGAGACAATGAGCAGTTCTTC.

There are many counts of this clonotype. The chain uses TRBV5-5 and TRBJ2-7; 8 bases align to TRBD2. The CDR3 sequence is 14 residues long. The V and J ends lost 4 bases and 3 bases, in that order; junction bases with no gene match: 6. Per the germline V gene, CDR1 is SGHKS and CDR2 is YYEKEE (reference sequence). The CDR3 coding sequence is TGTGCCAGCAGCGTTGAGCGGGAGTACTACGAGCAGTACTTC. Translated, it gives CASSVEREYYEQYF. The entire variable domain, with the rest obtained from reference TRBV5-5 and TRBJ2-7, is as follows: DAGVTQSPTHLIKTRGQQVTLRCSPISGHKSVSWYQQVLGQGPQFIFQYYEKEERGRGNFPDRFSARQFPNYSSELNVNALLLGDSALYLCASSVEREYYEQYFGPGTRLTVT.

This clonotype has at least ten counts. V is TRBV24-1 and J is TRBJ2-1; no reliable D call. Trimming left V 2 bases short and J 2 bases short, with 3 bases between. In germline, CDR1 is KGHDR, CDR2 SFDVKD. This CDR3 contains 13 residues. The CDR3 bases are TGTGCCACCAGTGATTCCCCCTACAATGAGCAGTTCTTC. Protein product: CATSDSPYNEQFF.

The table lists this clonotype with many counts. This chain links TRBV5-5 with TRBJ1-4; the match to TRBD1 covers 7 bases. V shed 2 bases, J shed 2 bases, and the junction held 9 bases outside the gene matches. The CDR3 runs 17 residues. Per the germline V gene, CDR1 is SGHKS and CDR2 is YYEKEE (reference sequence). The CDR3 reads CASSFLGKGATNEKLFF. The CDR3 DNA is TGTGCCAGCAGCTTTCTTGGCAAGGGGGCCACTAATGAAAAACTGTTTTTT.

This clonotype was seen ten or more times. The chain has TRBV18 and TRBJ1-2, with D maybe TRBD1 (6 bases). CDR3 length: 15 amino acids. Germline assignment: CDR1 KGHSH and CDR2 LQKENI. The germline V and J ends were trimmed by 5 bases and 0 bases, with 13 bases remaining between them. The CDR3 DNA is TGTGCCAGCTCAGCGGGACACTATTCTAACTATGGCTACACCTTC. The encoded protein is CASSAGHYSNYGYTF.

This clonotype was observed many times. This chain joins TRBV20-1 and TRBJ1-5, with 9 bases fitting TRBD1. The V gene's germline CDR1 is DFQATT and CDR2 SNEGSKA (reference sequence). J was trimmed by 4 bases and V by 3 bases; bases with no gene match: 10. This CDR3 has 16 amino acids. This CDR3 is CSARAIGTGYNQPQHF. In nucleotides, the CDR3 is TGCAGTGCTAGGGCGATCGGGACAGGGTATAATCAGCCCCAGCATTTT.

This clonotype was found many times. The V and J genes are TRBV6-6 and TRBJ2-2, with 8 bases matching TRBD2. In germline, CDR1 is MNHNY, CDR2 SVGAGI (reference sequence). The CDR3 totals 17 residues. Trimming cost V 2 bases and J 6 bases; bases outside gene matches: 11. CDR3: CASSYQRENLLAGELFF. In nucleotides, the CDR3 is TGTGCCAGCAGTTACCAGCGGGAGAATCTATTAGCCGGGGAGCTGTTTTTT.

This clonotype was observed at least ten times. This chain links TRBV5-1 with TRBJ2-7, with 9 positions matching TRBD2. The CDR3 loop spans 15 amino acids. The junction had 7 bases not matched to a gene; V was cut back by 0 bases and J by 6 bases. In germline, CDR1 is SGHRS, CDR2 YFSETQ. This CDR3 is CASSLAVSGSGEQYF. CDR3 nucleotide sequence: TGCGCCAGCAGCTTGGCCGTTAGCGGGAGCGGCGAGCAGTACTTC.

This clonotype has ten or more counts. The rearrangement links TRBV15 to TRBJ2-1; a weak D match, TRBD1 (6 bases). CDR3 size: 14 residues. V was trimmed by 0 bases and J by 11 bases, leaving 14 bases between them. Looked up from germline, CDR1 is LNHNV and CDR2 is YYDKDF (reference sequence). CDR3 in DNA: TGTGCCACCAGCAGAGATCAAGATACAGGGCAGCAGTTCTTC. Translating gives CATSRDQDTGQQFF.

This clonotype was seen repeatedly, ten times or more. This chain links TRBV20-1 with TRBJ2-1; D might be TRBD1 (6 bases). Trimming shortened V by 4 bases and J by 4 bases, and 17 bases separated the two germline ends. The germline V gene has CDR1 DFQATT and CDR2 SNEGSKA (reference sequence). The CDR3 has 15 residues. The CDR3 DNA is TGCAGTGCTACAGGGTGGCAGGGGAAGTACAATGAGCAGTTCTTC. Translation gives CSATGWQGKYNEQFF.

This clonotype appeared many times. This chain links TRBV5-1 with TRBJ2-2, with D possibly being TRBD2 (6 bases). CDR3 size: 15 residues. Trimming shortened V by 4 bases and J by 3 bases, and 13 bases separated the two germline ends. Germline values: CDR1 SGHRS, CDR2 YFSETQ. CDR3 loop: CASSTGDHYTGELFF. CDR3 in DNA: TGCGCCAGCAGCACGGGGGACCATTACACCGGGGAGCTGTTTTTT.

This clonotype was counted ten times or more. The V and J genes are TRBV30 and TRBJ2-7; D possibly corresponds to TRBD2 (6 bases). The length of the CDR3 is 12 residues. V dropped 2 bases and J dropped 6 bases, with 11 bases sitting between them. CDR1 is GTSNPN, CDR2 SVGIG, per germline (reference sequence). The CDR3: CAWSWGVGEQYF. The CDR3 region has the DNA TGTGCCTGGAGTTGGGGGGTTGGCGAGCAGTACTTC.

This clonotype showed up many times. This chain links TRBV5-1 with TRBJ1-1, with unresolved D. Deletions cut 2 bases from V and 0 bases from J, with 5 bases between. The CDR3 covers 13 residues. CDR1 and CDR2 (germline): SGHRS, YFSETQ. The CDR3 is CASSFEVNTEAFF. For the CDR3, the DNA is TGCGCCAGCAGCTTTGAGGTGAACACTGAAGCTTTCTTT.

This clonotype was recorded only once. A much larger clone lies one base from this, so it may be a read error. The chain employs TRBV20-1 and TRBJ1-1; D is ambiguous. Looked up from germline, CDR1 is DFQATT and CDR2 is SNEGSKA (reference sequence). The CDR3 has 11 amino acids. V gave up 1 base and J gave up 6 bases, with 6 bases separating them. This CDR3 is CSARVLAEAFF. In DNA form, the CDR3 reads TGCAGTGCTAGAGTTCTCGCTGAAGCTTTCTTT.